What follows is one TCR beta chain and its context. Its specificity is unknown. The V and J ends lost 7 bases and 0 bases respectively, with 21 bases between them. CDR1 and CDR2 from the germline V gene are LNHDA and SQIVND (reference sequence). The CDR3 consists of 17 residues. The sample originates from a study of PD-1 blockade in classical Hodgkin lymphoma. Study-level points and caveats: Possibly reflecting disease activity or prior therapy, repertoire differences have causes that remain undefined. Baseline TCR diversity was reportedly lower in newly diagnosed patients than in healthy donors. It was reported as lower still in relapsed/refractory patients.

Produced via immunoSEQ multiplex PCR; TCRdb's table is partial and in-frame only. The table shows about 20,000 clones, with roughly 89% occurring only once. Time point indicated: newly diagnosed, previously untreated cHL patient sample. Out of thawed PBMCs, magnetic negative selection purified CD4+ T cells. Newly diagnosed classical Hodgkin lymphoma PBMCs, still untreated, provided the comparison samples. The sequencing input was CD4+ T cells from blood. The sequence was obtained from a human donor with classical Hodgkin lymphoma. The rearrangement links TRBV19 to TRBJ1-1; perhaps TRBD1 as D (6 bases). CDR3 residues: CASTLFTGGGMNTEAFF. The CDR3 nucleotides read TGTGCCAGTACCCTATTCACGGGGGGCGGCATGAACACTGAAGCTTTCTTT.